This T cell receptor beta chain was recorded in a study of T cells expressing NK-cell markers. This CDR3 contains 14 residues. Germline-derived CDR1 and CDR2 are SGHTA and FQGTGA. TCRdb re-called the 5' RACE reads and gives one entry per CDR3 protein, without DNA. In total, the table holds a few hundred thousand distinct CDR3 sequences. This TCR was recovered from a man aged 18-69 years in good health. Material for sequencing was blood T cells: a sorted CD56 or NKG2C T cell subset, CD4+ or CD8+ T cells, or bulk PBMC T cells (not recorded which). This chain uses TRBV7-3 with TRBJ2-2; TCRdb indicates TRBD2, and absent DNA this call remains unverified. CDR3 sequence: CASSPYLSAGELFF.